Listed below are T cell receptor beta chains from one sample, sequenced in a study of cytomegalovirus exposure and HLA in healthy donors. The data were produced by immunoSEQ multiplex PCR, yet TCRdb's version contains in-frame clones alone and is incomplete. The repertoire has about 200,000 clones, approximately 78% of them found once; the top ten carry approximately 2.5%. Sequenced material: PBMCs. The origin of the receptors is a woman in her forties in good health and CMV-seronegative. CDR3s include the opening cysteine and the closing phenylalanine or tryptophan. D genes are given only for firm matches. Some rows have no size entry. The others give once, few or many, or a class for an expanded clone.

TRBJ2-3	TRBV18	TRBD2	-	CASSTGGAADTQYF	TGTGCCAGCTCCACGGGGGGGGCGGCAGATACGCAGTATTTT
TRBJ2-7	TRBV6-4	-	-	CASSDSLAEGSYEQYF	TGTGCCAGCAGTGACTCATTGGCGGAGGGGTCCTACGAGCAGTACTTC
TRBJ2-7	TRBV4-1	TRBD2	-	CASSQVGLAGDEQYF	TGCGCCAGCAGCCAAGTAGGCCTAGCGGGAGACGAGCAGTACTTC
TRBJ1-1	TRBV19	-	once	CASSTRQRNTEAFF	TGTGCCAGTAGTACGCGACAAAGGAACACTGAAGCTTTCTTT
TRBJ1-1	TRBV18	-	-	CASSPGLSPETEAFF	TGTGCCAGCTCACCAGGTCTATCTCCGGAGACTGAAGCTTTCTTT
TRBJ2-1	TRBV18	TRBD2	-	CASSPPFSGRNNEQFF	TGTGCCAGCTCACCTCCCTTTAGCGGGAGGAATAATGAGCAGTTCTTC
TRBJ1-6	TRBV30	-	-	CAWSTRATLRSLHF	TGTGCCTGGAGTACGAGGGCCACTCTTAGGTCCCTCCACTTT
TRBJ2-7	TRBV7-2	TRBD2	-	CASSSWAGVSYEQYF	TGTGCCAGCAGCTCGTGGGCGGGGGTCTCCTACGAGCAGTACTTC
TRBJ2-3	TRBV7-3	-	once	CASSLRDTVGDTQYF	TGTGCCAGCAGCTTAAGGGACACCGTCGGAGATACGCAGTATTTT
TRBJ2-3	TRBV10-3	-	-	CAISESQDTQYF	TGTGCCATCAGTGAGTCCCAAGATACGCAGTATTTT
TRBJ2-1	TRBV27	TRBD2	-	CASSSLAGAYNEQFF	TGTGCCAGCAGCTCCCTAGCGGGAGCATACAATGAGCAGTTCTTC
TRBJ2-1	TRBV2	-	-	CASGWYNEQFF	TGTGCCAGCGGCTGGTACAATGAGCAGTTCTTC
TRBJ1-1	TRBV19	-	-	CASSSAAGTEAFF	TGTGCCAGTAGTTCGGCGGCGGGCACTGAAGCTTTCTTT
TRBJ2-7	TRBV28	-	-	CASGLQGPLSYEQYF	TGTGCCAGCGGATTACAGGGTCCCCTATCCTACGAGCAGTACTTC
TRBJ2-1	TRBV6-4	TRBD2	-	CASSDETSGRGNEQFF	TGTGCCAGCAGTGATGAGACTAGCGGGAGGGGTAATGAGCAGTTCTTC
TRBJ2-7	TRBV7-6	TRBD2	-	CASSLELAGEQYF	TGTGCCAGCAGCTTAGAGCTAGCGGGGGAGCAGTACTTC
TRBJ2-2	TRBV7-2	TRBD2	-	CASRRLAGLNTGELFF	TGTGCCAGCAGGAGACTAGCGGGACTCAACACCGGGGAGCTGTTTTTT
TRBJ2-3	TRBV28	TRBD2	few	CASSPQTSGATDTQYF	TGTGCCAGCAGTCCTCAGACTAGCGGGGCCACAGATACGCAGTATTTT
TRBJ2-2	TRBV18	TRBD1	-	CASSPLGQGNTGELFF	TGTGCCAGCTCACCACTGGGACAGGGGAACACCGGGGAGCTGTTTTTT
TRBJ2-7	TRBV6-5	TRBD1	-	CASRGQGAYEQYF	TGTGCCAGCAGAGGACAGGGGGCCTACGAGCAGTACTTC
TRBJ2-7	TRBV9	-	-	CASSTGTHGTPYF	TGTGCCAGCAGCACAGGGACGCATGGGACACCGTACTTC
TRBJ2-3	TRBV9	TRBD2	once	CASSVGVAGARTDTQYF	TGTGCCAGCAGCGTAGGGGTAGCGGGAGCCCGCACAGATACGCAGTATTTT
TRBJ2-7	TRBV27	TRBD2	-	CASSSLGTSLYEQYF	TGTGCCAGCAGCTCCCTTGGGACTAGTCTCTACGAGCAGTACTTC
TRBJ1-1	TRBV18	TRBD1	-	CASSVTTGWPEAFF	TGTGCCAGCTCAGTTACGACAGGGTGGCCTGAAGCTTTCTTT
TRBJ1-2	TRBV7-6	TRBD1	-	CASSLDRGSGGYTF	TGTGCCAGCAGCTTAGACAGGGGATCAGGTGGCTACACCTTC
TRBJ2-7	TRBV19	TRBD2	-	CASSAEGAGAYEQYF	TGTGCCAGTAGTGCCGAAGGAGCGGGGGCCTACGAGCAGTACTTC
TRBJ2-7	TRBV4-1	TRBD2	few	CASSRLAGVQDEQYF	TGCGCCAGCAGCCGACTAGCGGGAGTGCAGGACGAGCAGTACTTC
TRBJ1-4	TRBV6-6	TRBD1	few	CASLRGGTGNEKLFF	TGTGCCAGCCTACGCGGAGGGACAGGGAATGAAAAACTGTTTTTT
TRBJ2-7	TRBV6-6	-	-	CASSYGTLGGVGEQYF	TGTGCCAGCAGTTACGGGACCTTAGGGGGTGTGGGCGAGCAGTACTTC
TRBJ2-7	TRBV7-2	-	-	CASSLGGGGGKNYEQYF	TGTGCCAGCAGCTTAGGAGGGGGTGGAGGAAAGAACTACGAGCAGTACTTC
TRBJ1-4	TRBV2	-	-	CASSDTLMQEKLFF	TGTGCCAGCAGTGATACCTTAATGCAGGAAAAACTGTTTTTT
TRBJ2-1	TRBV6-4	-	-	CASSDSGGRVNEQFF	TGTGCCAGCAGTGACTCCGGGGGAAGGGTGAATGAGCAGTTCTTC
TRBJ2-1	TRBV7-8	-	-	CASSSSRGAHEQFF	TGTGCCAGCAGCTCCTCTCGGGGGGCACATGAGCAGTTCTTC
TRBJ1-2	TRBV19	-	-	CASSITGFNGYTF	TGTGCCAGTAGTATCACAGGGTTCAATGGCTACACCTTC
TRBJ2-2	TRBV6-6	-	-	CASSRAPRGELFF	TGTGCCAGCAGTCGCGCACCGCGGGGGGAGCTGTTTTTT
TRBJ1-3	TRBV27	-	-	CASSLGGSGNTIYF	TGTGCCAGCAGTTTGGGGGGTTCTGGAAACACCATATATTTT
TRBJ2-7	TRBV6-1	TRBD1	-	CASALQQGFSEQYF	TGTGCCAGCGCTCTACAACAGGGGTTCTCCGAGCAGTACTTC
TRBJ2-4	TRBV27	-	few	CASRGLAKNIQYF	TGTGCCTCTAGGGGCCTAGCCAAAAACATTCAGTACTTC
TRBJ2-1	TRBV7-6	TRBD2	-	CASSLGLADEQFF	TGTGCCAGCAGCTTAGGACTAGCCGATGAGCAGTTCTTC
TRBJ2-5	TRBV15	-	-	CATSRDQGQETQYF	TGTGCCACCAGCAGAGATCAGGGCCAAGAGACCCAGTACTTC
TRBJ2-3	TRBV27	-	few	CASSLYEADTQYF	TGTGCCAGCAGTTTATACGAGGCAGATACGCAGTATTTT